A selection of T cell receptor beta chains follows, all from one sample in a study of shared clonotypes between healthy human individuals. Some clones are missing from TCRdb's copy, which holds only in-frame ones; the method was immunoSEQ multiplex PCR. The sample carries more than 2,000,000 clones, roughly 93% recorded once. Specimen: naive CD4+ T cells from PBMCs. The receptor source for this set is a man between 18 and 29 years old in good health. Some clones in this sample may be carry-over from other donors' samples. The CDR3 runs from the conserved cysteine through the conserved F or W. A D gene is named only where the DNA matches it firmly. A row's size may be missing; if present it is once, few, many or a size class.

D	V	size	length	J	DNA	CDR3
.	TRBV4-2	few	15	TRBJ1-2	TGTGCCAGCAGCCAGCACAGGGATTCCCCAGGGGGCTACACCTTC	CASSQHRDSPGGYTF
TRBD2	TRBV5-1	.	19	TRBJ2-3	TGCGCCAGCAGCTTGGAGAGGACTAGCGGGAATTTTCGGACAGATACGCAGTATTTT	CASSLERTSGNFRTDTQYF
.	TRBV9	.	15	TRBJ1-5	TGTGCCAGCAGCGTAGGCAGTCATAGCAATCAGCCCCAGCATTTT	CASSVGSHSNQPQHF
.	TRBV5-4	.	13	TRBJ2-1	TGTGCCAGCAGCACCCGGGCCAACAATGAGCAGTTCTTC	CASSTRANNEQFF
.	TRBV30	.	17	TRBJ2-6	TGTGCCTGGAGTGTCGGCTCCCCCTGGCTTGGGGCCAACGTCCTGACTTTC	CAWSVGSPWLGANVLTF
.	TRBV5-1	.	15	TRBJ2-1	TGCGCCAGCAGCCTATCCAACCAGGGTAGCTATGAGCAGTTCTTC	CASSLSNQGSYEQFF
TRBD1	TRBV19	.	14	TRBJ2-7	TGTGCCAGTAGGGGACAGGGGGTCTCCTACGAGCAGTACTTC	CASRGQGVSYEQYF
.	TRBV2	.	14	TRBJ2-1	TGTGCCAGCAGAACGGCGCCCCTAAAGAATGAGCAGTTCTTC	CASRTAPLKNEQFF
.	TRBV10-1	.	14	TRBJ1-2	TGCGCCAGCGCCCCCAAGGGGACGCTCTATGGCTACACCTTC	CASAPKGTLYGYTF
.	TRBV14	few	18	TRBJ1-3	TGTGCCAGCAGCCGCGAACAGGGCAGAATTATCTCTGGAAACACCATATATTTT	CASSREQGRIISGNTIYF